A single TCR beta chain is shown here with its context. Through a sample-barcoded 5' primer and a J-beta primer mix, a second PCR was run for about 6 to 11 cycles. Via MiXCR, TCRdb re-called the 5' RACE reads, giving one row per CDR3 protein. The table includes 790,000 or so distinct CDR3 sequences, roughly three fifths detected once. This sample is drawn from a study of blood T cells in healthy people across ages. In germline, CDR1 is SGHVS, CDR2 FNYEAQ. After removal of 5 bases from V and 1 base from J, the junction contained 6 bases not matched to a gene. The CDR3 loop spans 15 amino acids. Sample: blood. The chain links TRBV7-6 to TRBJ2-5, with TRBD2 identical over 8 bases. The origin of this receptor is a man aged 40-49 years in good health. The CDR3 region has the DNA TGTGCCAGCAGCCCAAACGGACTAGCCCAAGAGACCCAGTACTTC. Residues: CASSPNGLAQETQYF.